This T cell receptor (beta chain) was recorded in a study of yellow fever vaccine responses in identical twins. Each CDR3 protein gets one entry after TCRdb re-called the RT-PCR reads with MiXCR. Here the sample spans about 18,000 distinct CDR3 sequences, about 61% being singletons. The germline V gene has CDR1 SNHLY and CDR2 FYNNEI. This CDR3 is 12 amino acids long. Germline trimming cut 9 bases from V and 7 bases from J; bases unmatched to any gene: 8. Turning to this clonotype: Its target is not known.

Findings of the study overall: Vaccine T cell responses of twins reportedly seemed partly convergent and partly personalized.

The V gene is TRBV2, the J gene TRBJ2-5; 7 bases line up with TRBD2. The receptor was derived from a woman under 30 who received the yellow fever vaccine. The sample here was T cells from blood (PBMCs), unsorted or a sorted subset (not recorded which), taken before or after yellow fever vaccination (not recorded which). This chain's CDR3 is CARRDYIWTQYF. The CDR3 region has the DNA TGTGCCAGAAGGGACTATATTTGGACCCAGTACTTC.